This T cell receptor (beta chain) was observed in a study of STAT3 mutations in large granular lymphocyte leukemia (dated by TCRdb to 2018 to 2020). Study-wide context: About half of the T-LGLL patients who underwent longitudinal sequencing carried canonical activating STAT3 mutations. More than half of T-LGLL patients received one or more immunosuppressive therapy regimens, with hematologic response in over 35% of those treated. From an initial cohort of about 220 LGL patients, approximately 17 representative T-LGLL cases were selected for longitudinal TCRbeta and STAT3 sequencing. As controls within the study, a couple of patients with natural killer LGL leukemia were also sequenced longitudinally. Serial deep sequencing of TCRbeta CDR3 and STAT3 was performed in patients with T-cell large granular lymphocyte leukemia to reconstruct clonal hierarchy and dynamics. For each patient, sequencing was performed at an average of 4 time points, with a range of 2 to 8 samplings.

Notes on this clone: Its specific antigen is unknown. Base qualities are not recorded, but no much larger clone differs from it by a single base.

The same DNA, extracted from blood mononuclear cells, served for both TCR sequencing and STAT3 sequencing. V trim: 6 bases; J trim: 6 bases; unmatched bases: 5. From cysteine to phenylalanine, the CDR3 is 13 amino acids long. Just CDR3 DNA is preserved here, 39 bases in frame from base 1. CDR1 and CDR2, looked up from the germline V gene, are MNHEY and SVGAGI. An Illumina MiSeq was used to sequence the TCRbeta libraries, yielding an average of about 41,000 productive templates per sample. The immunoSEQ assay, which uses multiplex PCR amplification, was used to generate TCRbeta CDR3 libraries. Under the source paper's analysis protocol: Repertoire diversity was calculated as previously defined, and values close to 0 indicated extremely monoclonal samples. TCRdb re-hosts the immuneACCESS table, in-frame sequences only. Its copies lack some clones; in the studies checked, an unresolved V gene accounts for under half of them, and the cause for the rest is not known. That table furnishes V, J and clone size, whereas the DNA furnished D and trimming. The sample table contains some 13,000 clones; only one count was recorded for about 92% of them. The ten largest account for around 35% of the sample.

Results the study describes overall, beyond this receptor: At least one immunodominant TCRbeta clonotype was identified in every T-LGLL patient, and multiple immunodominant subclonotypes were identified in about half of the T-LGLL patients. Because no samples were available when a clone first appeared, clonal expansion was inferred from samplings taken at other points. Variable intervals between samplings and differing treatment regimens complicated linking therapy response to changes in TCR clonal burden. Because codominant clonotypes persisted in some patients, a small but highly pathogenic clone may have been missed. Dominant TCR clone burden was found to exceed STAT3 mutant burden in several patients, suggesting that STAT3 mutation arose secondarily within a pre-expanded clone. TCR clonotype switching after therapy was seen in about 35% of the 18 patients, with all newly emerging clones being STAT3 wild type.

Sequencing was done on a sample of peripheral blood mononuclear cells. The sequence derives from a man aged 40-55 years with T-cell large granular lymphocyte leukemia. Some clones in this sample may be carry-over from other donors' samples. The age is the age at diagnosis. This chain joins TRBV6-5 to TRBJ1-1, and 9 bases in between align with TRBD1. The DNA sequence is given as TGTGCCAGCAGGAGACAGGGGGACTCTGAAGCTTTCTTT. Translated, this is CASRRQGDSEAFF.